The source of this TCR beta chain is a study of shared clonotypes between healthy human individuals (dated by TCRdb to 2018 to 2020). With respect to the entire study: The cohort comprised two women and a few men aged 18 to 49 years. Each donor's leukapheresis produced roughly between about 0.9 and 9.5 billion PBMCs. The study deeply sequenced blood TCR repertoires of five healthy adults to estimate repertoire size and the extent of clonotype sharing between individuals. To increase sequencing depth and limit assay-specific biases, different laboratories used diverse techniques to prepare libraries and sequence TCR repertoires. For each donor, CD4 naive and CD4 memory were each given three plates, CD8 naive was given two plates, and CD8 memory was given one plate.

Summary of the overall study and its limitations: Even with the large sequencing depth, rarefaction of the sorted-subset datasets indicated that sequencing was incomplete. Estimated clonotype richness was generally larger for naive than for memory subsets. Sampling was restricted to blood, and TCR repertoires in tissues likely differ from the TCR repertoires found in blood. The small number of donors limited the genetic and exposure-history diversity represented. Clonotypes shared by all four sorted-subset donors showed higher generation probabilities than non-shared clonotypes. Pairwise subsampling indicated that sequencing depth was expected to affect the degree of clonotype sharing among donors. When several donors were compared, the shared fraction of clonotypes was roughly 4.8% for naive CD4, less than 4% for naive CD8, 2.3% for memory CD4, and roughly 0.43% for memory CD8.

Turning to this clone: There is no known antigen for this receptor. One base away there is no much larger clone; base qualities are not given.

The germline V gene (reference sequence) supplies CDR1 MNHEY and CDR2 SMNVEV. Its CDR3 holds 15 amino acids, cysteine through phenylalanine. Only the CDR3 region is kept as DNA, spanning 45 bases read in frame from base 1. V is reduced by 4 bases and J by 6 bases, leaving a spacing of 17 bases between them. The donors were healthy, HIV-negative adults with no recently reported acute infections or vaccinations. Every donor was a Caucasian adult residing in Nashville, Tennessee, USA. CD4+ T cells were enriched by magnetic negative selection, after which naive cells were positively selected on CD45RA and the negative fraction was taken as the memory subset. After blood collection by leukapheresis, PBMCs were isolated using Ficoll-Histopaque density gradient centrifugation and then cryopreserved in the vapor phase of liquid nitrogen. Purity and quantity of every magnetically sorted T cell population were checked by analytical flow cytometry. From each sorted fraction, genomic DNA was isolated and quantified by UV absorbance on a Nanodrop 2000c.

Using the deep immunoSEQ assay, TCR CDR3 regions were amplified from genomic DNA by multiplex PCR. For each cell subset, the extracted genomic DNA was distributed evenly across all wells of several immunoSEQ 96-well plates, and each plate served as one replicate. For sorted subsets, each replicate PCR was loaded with approximately 0.2 ug genomic DNA, equivalent to 25,000 to 35,000 T cell genomes. Purified libraries were measured with a Qubit 3.0 fluorometer, size-checked on a Bioanalyzer 2100, and measured again with the KAPA Library Quantification kit. A separate single-read 150-cycle Illumina NextSeq 550 flow cell was used to sequence each immunoSEQ 96-well plate. Under the source paper's analysis protocol: Because only junctional sequences without quality scores were contained in the immunoSEQ output, filtering matching that applied to full-length reads could not be performed. To assign V/J genes and CDR3, sequences were annotated using PyIR, a Python wrapper for IgBLAST v1.9, with IMGT germline references. Any read was removed if the V/J assignment was weak (E-value above 1e-6), the CDR3 was missing, or the read contained stop codons, out-of-frame junctions, or ambiguous translated residues. V3J clonotypes were defined as sequences sharing an identical inferred V gene, J gene, and CDR3 amino acid sequence. To compute the percentage overlap between repertoires, the number of shared unique clonotypes was divided by the size of the smaller repertoire. RTK rarefaction, the Chao1 estimator, and Recon v2.1 estimates of unobserved clonotypes were used to assess repertoire richness. Generation probabilities for all TCRbeta clonotypes obtained by the gDNA method from a handful of donors were computed using OLGA. Entries here come from immuneACCESS through TCRdb and include only in-frame sequences with V and J called. Some clones fail to appear in such tables; in the studies checked, an unresolved V gene covers under half of the shortfall, and the cause of the remainder is unknown. V and J calls and clone size follow that table, whereas D and trimming were derived from the DNA. This sample gives some 2,500,000 clones in total; 85% to 95% of them show up just once. The biggest ten clones account for around 0.35% of the sample.

This receptor was obtained from a man younger than 35 in good health. Some clones in this sample may be carry-over from other donors' samples. The V and J genes are TRBV27 and TRBJ2-3, and possibly TRBD1, on 7 matching bases. Sequenced material: naive CD4+ T cells from PBMCs. The cell subset or site label on this specimen signifies: CD45RA+ positively selected. The nucleotides are TGTGCCAGCAGTTCAGGGGGGACTCGAGGGGATACGCAGTATTTT. It translates to CASSSGGTRGDTQYF.